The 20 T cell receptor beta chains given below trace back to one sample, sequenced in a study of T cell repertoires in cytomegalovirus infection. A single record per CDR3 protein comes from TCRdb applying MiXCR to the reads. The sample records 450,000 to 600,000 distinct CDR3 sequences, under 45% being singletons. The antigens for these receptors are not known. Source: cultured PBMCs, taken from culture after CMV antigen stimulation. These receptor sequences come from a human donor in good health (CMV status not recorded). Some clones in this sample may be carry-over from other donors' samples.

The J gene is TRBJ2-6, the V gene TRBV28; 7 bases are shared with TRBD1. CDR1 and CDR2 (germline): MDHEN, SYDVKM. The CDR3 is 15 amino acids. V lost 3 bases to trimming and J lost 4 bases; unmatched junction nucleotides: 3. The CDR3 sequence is CASSLHRGGANVLTF. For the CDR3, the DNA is TGTGCCAGCAGTTTGCACAGGGGAGGGGCCAACGTCCTGACTTTC.

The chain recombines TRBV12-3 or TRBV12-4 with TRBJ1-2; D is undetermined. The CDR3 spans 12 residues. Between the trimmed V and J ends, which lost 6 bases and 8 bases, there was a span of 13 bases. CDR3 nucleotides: TGTGCCAGCAGCCTGTCAGTTTACGGCTACACCTTC. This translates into CASSLSVYGYTF.

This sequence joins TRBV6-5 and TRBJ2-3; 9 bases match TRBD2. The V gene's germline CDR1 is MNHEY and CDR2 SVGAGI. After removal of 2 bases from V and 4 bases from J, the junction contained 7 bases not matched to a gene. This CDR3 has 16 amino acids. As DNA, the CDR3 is TGTGCCAGCAGTTACGCGTTAGCGGGAGTCGCAGATACGCAGTATTTT. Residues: CASSYALAGVADTQYF.

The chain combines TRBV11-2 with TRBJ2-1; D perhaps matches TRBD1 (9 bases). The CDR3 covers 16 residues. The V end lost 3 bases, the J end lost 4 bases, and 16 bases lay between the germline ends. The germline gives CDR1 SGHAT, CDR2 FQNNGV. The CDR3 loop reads CASSFRGGQGYNEQFF. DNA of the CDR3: TGTGCCAGCAGCTTTCGGGGGGGACAGGGTTACAATGAGCAGTTCTTC.

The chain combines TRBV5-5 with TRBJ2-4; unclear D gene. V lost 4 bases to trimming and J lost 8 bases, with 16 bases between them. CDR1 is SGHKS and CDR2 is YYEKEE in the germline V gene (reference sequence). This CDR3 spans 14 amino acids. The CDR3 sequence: CASSPRQAWDIQYF. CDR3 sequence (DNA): TGTGCCAGCAGCCCGAGGCAGGCTTGGGACATTCAGTACTTC.

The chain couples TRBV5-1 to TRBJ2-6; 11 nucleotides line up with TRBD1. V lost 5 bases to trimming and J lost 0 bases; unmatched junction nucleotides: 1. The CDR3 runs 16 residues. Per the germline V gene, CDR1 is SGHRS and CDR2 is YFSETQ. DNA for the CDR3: TGCGCCAGCAGGGGGACAGGGGGCTCTGGGGCCAACGTCCTGACTTTC. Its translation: CASRGTGGSGANVLTF.

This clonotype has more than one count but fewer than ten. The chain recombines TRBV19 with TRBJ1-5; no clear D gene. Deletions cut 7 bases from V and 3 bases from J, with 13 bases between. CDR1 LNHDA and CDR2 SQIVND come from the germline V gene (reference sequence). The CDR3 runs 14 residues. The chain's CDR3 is CASNPSWYNQPQHF. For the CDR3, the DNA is TGTGCCAGTAACCCCTCCTGGTACAATCAGCCCCAGCATTTT.

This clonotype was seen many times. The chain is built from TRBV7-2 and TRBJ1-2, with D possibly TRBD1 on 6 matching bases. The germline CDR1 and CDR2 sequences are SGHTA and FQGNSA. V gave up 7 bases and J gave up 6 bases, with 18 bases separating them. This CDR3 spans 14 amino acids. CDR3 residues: CASTLHRDGNGYTF. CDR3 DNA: TGTGCCAGCACCCTACACAGGGACGGAAATGGCTACACCTTC. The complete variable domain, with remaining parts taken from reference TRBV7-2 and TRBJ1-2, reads GAGVSQSPSNKVTEKGKDVELRCDPISGHTALYWYRQSLGQGLEFLIYFQGNSAPDKSGLPSDRFSAERTGGSVSTLTIQRTQQEDSAVYLCASTLHRDGNGYTFGSGTRLTVV.

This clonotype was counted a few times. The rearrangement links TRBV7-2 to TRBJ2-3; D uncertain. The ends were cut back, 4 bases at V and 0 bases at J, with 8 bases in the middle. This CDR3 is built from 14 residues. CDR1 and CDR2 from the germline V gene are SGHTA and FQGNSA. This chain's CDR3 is CASSSRKSTDTQYF. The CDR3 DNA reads TGTGCCAGCAGCTCAAGGAAGAGCACAGATACGCAGTATTTT.

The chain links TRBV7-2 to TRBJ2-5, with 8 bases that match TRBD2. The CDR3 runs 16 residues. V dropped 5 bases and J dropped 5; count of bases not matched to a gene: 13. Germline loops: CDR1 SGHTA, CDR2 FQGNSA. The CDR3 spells CASSPFLAGASETQYF. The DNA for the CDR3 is TGTGCCAGCAGCCCTTTTCTAGCGGGTGCCTCTGAGACCCAGTACTTC.

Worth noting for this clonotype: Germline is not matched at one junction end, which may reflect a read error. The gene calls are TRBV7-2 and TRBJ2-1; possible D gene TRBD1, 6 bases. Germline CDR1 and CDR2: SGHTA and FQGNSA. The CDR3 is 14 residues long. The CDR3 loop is CASTLFQDSNEQFF. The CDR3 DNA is TGTGCCAGCACCTTATTCCAGGACAGCAATGAGCAGTTCTTC.

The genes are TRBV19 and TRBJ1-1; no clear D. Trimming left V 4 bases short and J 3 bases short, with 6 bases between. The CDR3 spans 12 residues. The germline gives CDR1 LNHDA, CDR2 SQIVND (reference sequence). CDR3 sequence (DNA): TGTGCCAGTAGTAGAGAGGACACTGAAGCTTTCTTT. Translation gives CASSREDTEAFF.

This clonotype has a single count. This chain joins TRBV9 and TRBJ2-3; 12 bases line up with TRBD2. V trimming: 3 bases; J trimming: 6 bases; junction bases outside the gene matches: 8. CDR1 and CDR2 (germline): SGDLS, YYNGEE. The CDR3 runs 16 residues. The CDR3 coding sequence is TGTGCCAGCAGCGCCACGACTAGCGGGAGTCCTGATACGCAGTATTTT. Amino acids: CASSATTSGSPDTQYF.

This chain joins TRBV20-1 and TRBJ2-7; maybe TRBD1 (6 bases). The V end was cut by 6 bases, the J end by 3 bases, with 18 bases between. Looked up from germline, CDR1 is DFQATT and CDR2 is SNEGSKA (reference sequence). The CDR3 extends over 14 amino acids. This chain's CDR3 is CSAPTGGFGYEQYF. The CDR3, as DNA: TGCAGTGCCCCAACTGGGGGCTTTGGCTACGAGCAGTACTTC.

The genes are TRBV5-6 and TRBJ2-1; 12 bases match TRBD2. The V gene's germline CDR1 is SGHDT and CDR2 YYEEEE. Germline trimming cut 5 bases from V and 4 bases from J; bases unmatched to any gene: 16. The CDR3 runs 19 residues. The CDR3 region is CASRAGTKGTSGLYNEQFF. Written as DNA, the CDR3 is TGTGCCAGCAGGGCCGGGACGAAAGGGACTAGCGGGCTATACAATGAGCAGTTCTTC.

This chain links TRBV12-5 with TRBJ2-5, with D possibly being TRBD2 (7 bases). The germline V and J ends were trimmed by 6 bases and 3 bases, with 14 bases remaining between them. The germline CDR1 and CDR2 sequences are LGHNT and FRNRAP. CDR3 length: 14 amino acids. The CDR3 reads CASGVGGPEETQYF. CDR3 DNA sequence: TGTGCTAGTGGCGTGGGGGGGCCGGAAGAGACCCAGTACTTC.

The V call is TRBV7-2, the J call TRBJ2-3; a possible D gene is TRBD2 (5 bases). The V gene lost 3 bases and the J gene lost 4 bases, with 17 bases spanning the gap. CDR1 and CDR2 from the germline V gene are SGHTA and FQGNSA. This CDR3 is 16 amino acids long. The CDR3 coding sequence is TGTGCCAGCAGCTTCCCCCCGGGGTTTAGAGCAGATACGCAGTATTTT. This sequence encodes CASSFPPGFRADTQYF.

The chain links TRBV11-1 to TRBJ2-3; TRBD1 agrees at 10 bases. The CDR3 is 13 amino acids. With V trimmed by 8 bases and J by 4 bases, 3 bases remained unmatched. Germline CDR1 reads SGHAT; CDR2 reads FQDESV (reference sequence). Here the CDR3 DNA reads TGTGCCAGCCGGGACAGGGGTGCAGATACGCAGTATTTT. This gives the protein CASRDRGADTQYF. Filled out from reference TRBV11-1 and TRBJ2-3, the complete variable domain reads EAEVAQSPRYKITEKSQAVAFWCDPISGHATLYWYRQILGQGPELLVQFQDESVVDDSQLPKDRFSAERLKGVDSTLKIQPAELGDSAMYLCASRDRGADTQYFGPGTRLTVL.

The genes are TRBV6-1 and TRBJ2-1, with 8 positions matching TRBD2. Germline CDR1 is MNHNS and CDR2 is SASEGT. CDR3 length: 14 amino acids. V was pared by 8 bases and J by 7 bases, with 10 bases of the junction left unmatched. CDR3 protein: CASCLGGATNEQFF. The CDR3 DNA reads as TGTGCCAGCTGCCTCGGGGGGGCCACAAATGAGCAGTTCTTC.

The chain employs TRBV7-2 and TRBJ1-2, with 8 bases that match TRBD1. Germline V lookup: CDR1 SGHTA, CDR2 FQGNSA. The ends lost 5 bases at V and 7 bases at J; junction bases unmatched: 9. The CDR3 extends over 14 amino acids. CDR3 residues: CASSPRDRSVGYTF. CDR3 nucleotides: TGTGCCAGCAGCCCCCGGGACAGGTCGGTTGGCTACACCTTC.